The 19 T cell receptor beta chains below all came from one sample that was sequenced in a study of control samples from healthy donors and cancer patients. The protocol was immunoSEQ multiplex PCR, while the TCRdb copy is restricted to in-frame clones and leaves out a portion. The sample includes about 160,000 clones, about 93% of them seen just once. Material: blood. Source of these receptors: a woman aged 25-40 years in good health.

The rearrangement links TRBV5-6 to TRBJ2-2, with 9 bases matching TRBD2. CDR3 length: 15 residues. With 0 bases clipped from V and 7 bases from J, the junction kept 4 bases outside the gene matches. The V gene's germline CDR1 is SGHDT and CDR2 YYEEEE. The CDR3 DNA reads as TGTGCCAGCAGCTTGGTTGCGGGAGGGGACGGGGAGCTGTTTTTT. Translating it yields CASSLVAGGDGELFF.

In DNA, the CDR3 is TGTGCCAGCAGCCAAGATATGGCAGGGAAGTCCTACGAGCAGTACTTC. Translation: CASSQDMAGKSYEQYF. The chain employs TRBV3-1 (or the pseudogene TRBV3-2) and TRBJ2-7; maybe TRBD1 (5 bases). Trimming pared 0 bases from V and 1 base from J, leaving 13 bases between. Looked up from germline, CDR1 is LGHDT and CDR2 is YNNKEL (reference sequence). The CDR3 has 16 amino acids.

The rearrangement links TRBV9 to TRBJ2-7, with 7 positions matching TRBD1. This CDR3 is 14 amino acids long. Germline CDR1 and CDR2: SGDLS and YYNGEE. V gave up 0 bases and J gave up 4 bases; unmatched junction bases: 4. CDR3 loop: CASSVGQGFYEQYF. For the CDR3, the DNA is TGTGCCAGCAGCGTAGGACAGGGTTTTTACGAGCAGTACTTC.

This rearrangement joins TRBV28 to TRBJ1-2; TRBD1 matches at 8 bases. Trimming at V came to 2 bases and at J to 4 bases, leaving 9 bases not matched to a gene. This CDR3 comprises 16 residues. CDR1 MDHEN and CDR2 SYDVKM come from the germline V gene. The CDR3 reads CASSLPEDRDLYGYTF. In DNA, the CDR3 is TGTGCCAGCAGTTTACCCGAGGACAGGGACCTCTATGGCTACACCTTC.

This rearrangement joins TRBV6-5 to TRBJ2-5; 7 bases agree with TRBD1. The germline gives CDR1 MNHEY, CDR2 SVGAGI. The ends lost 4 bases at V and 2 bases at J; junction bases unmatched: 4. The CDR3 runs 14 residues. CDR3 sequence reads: CASSFGTEQETQYF. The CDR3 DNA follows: TGTGCCAGCAGTTTCGGGACAGAACAAGAGACCCAGTACTTC.

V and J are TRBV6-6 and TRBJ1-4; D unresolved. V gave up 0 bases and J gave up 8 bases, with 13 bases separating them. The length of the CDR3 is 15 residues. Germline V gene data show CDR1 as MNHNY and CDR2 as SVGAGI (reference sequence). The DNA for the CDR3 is TGTGCCAGCAGTTACTCGACTCAGTCCCGAGAAAAACTGTTTTTT. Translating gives CASSYSTQSREKLFF.

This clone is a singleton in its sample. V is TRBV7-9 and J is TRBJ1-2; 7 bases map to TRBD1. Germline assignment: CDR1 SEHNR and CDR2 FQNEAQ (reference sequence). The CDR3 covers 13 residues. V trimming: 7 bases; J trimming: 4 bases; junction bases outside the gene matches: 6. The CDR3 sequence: CASTGGRGYGYTF. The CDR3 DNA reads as TGTGCCAGCACAGGGGGAAGGGGCTATGGCTACACCTTC.

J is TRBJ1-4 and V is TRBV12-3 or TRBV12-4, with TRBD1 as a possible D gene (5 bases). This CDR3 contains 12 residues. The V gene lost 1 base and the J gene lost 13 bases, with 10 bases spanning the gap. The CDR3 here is CASSLGQGGLFF. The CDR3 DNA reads TGTGCCAGCAGTTTAGGGCAGGGCGGACTGTTTTTT.

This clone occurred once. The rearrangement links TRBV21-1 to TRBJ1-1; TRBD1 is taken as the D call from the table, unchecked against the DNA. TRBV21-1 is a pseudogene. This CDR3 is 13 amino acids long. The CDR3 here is CAKRQGAYTEAFF. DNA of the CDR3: TGTGCCAAAAGACAGGGGGCATACACTGAAGCTTTCTTT.

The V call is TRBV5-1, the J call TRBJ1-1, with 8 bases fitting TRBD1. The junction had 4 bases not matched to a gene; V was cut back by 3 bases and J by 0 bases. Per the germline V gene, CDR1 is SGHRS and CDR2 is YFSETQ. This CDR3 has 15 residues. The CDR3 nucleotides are TGCGCCAGCAGCTATGGACAGGGTTTGAACACTGAAGCTTTCTTT. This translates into CASSYGQGLNTEAFF.

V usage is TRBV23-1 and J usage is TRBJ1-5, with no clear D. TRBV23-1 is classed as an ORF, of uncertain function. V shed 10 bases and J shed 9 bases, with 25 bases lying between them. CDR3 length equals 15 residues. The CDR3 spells CAKIPWSVAEGPQHF. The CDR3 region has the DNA TGCGCCAAGATTCCATGGTCCGTGGCCGAGGGGCCCCAGCATTTT.

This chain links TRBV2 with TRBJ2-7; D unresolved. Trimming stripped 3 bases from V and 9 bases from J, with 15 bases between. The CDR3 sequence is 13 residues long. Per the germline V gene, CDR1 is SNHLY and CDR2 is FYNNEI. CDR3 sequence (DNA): TGTGCCAGCAGTGATGGCGAAAGTAAAGGGCAGTACTTC. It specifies CASSDGESKGQYF. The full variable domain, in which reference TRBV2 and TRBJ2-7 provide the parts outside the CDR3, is EPEVTQTPSHQVTQMGQEVILRCVPISNHLYFYWYRQILGQKVEFLVSFYNNEISEKSEIFDDQFSVERPDGSNFTLKIRSTKLEDSAMYFCASSDGESKGQYFGPGTRLTVT.

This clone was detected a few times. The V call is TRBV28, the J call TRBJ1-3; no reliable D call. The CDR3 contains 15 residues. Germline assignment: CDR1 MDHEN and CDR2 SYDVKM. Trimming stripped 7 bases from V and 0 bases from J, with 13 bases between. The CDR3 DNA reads TGTGCCAGCATCAAAGGCGGTTCCTCTGGAAACACCATATATTTT. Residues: CASIKGGSSGNTIYF.

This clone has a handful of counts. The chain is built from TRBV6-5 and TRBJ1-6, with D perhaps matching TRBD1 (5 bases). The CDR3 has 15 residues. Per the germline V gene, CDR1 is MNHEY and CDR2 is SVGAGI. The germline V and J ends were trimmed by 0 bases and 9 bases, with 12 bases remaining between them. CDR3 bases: TGTGCCAGCAGTTACTCCTGGCAGGGCGGTTCACCCCTCCACTTT. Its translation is CASSYSWQGGSPLHF.

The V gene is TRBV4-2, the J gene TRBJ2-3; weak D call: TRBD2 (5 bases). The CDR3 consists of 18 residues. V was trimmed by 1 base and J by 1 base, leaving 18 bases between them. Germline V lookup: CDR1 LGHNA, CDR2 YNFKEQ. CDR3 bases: TGTGCCAGCAGCCAAGTGGCCGGGAACCTTTACGGCACAGATACGCAGTATTTT. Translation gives CASSQVAGNLYGTDTQYF.

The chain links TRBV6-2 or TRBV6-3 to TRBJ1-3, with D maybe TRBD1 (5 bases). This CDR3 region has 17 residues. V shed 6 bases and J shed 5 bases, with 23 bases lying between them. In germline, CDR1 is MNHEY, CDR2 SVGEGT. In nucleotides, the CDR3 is TGTGCCAGCAGCCCTCGGGGGAGTAATGATAGGAGAAACACCATATATTTT. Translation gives CASSPRGSNDRRNTIYF.

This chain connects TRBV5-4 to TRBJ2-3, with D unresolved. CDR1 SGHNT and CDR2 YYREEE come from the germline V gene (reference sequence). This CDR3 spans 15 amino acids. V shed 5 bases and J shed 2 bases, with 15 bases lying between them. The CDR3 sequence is CASRGYDDDTDTQYF. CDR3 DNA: TGTGCCAGCAGGGGGTACGACGACGACACAGATACGCAGTATTTT.

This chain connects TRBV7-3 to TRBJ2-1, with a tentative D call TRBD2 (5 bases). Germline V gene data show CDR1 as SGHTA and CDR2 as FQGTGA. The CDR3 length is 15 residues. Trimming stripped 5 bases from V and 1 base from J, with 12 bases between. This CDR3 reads CASSIAPGSYNEQFF. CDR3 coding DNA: TGTGCCAGCAGCATAGCCCCGGGATCCTACAATGAGCAGTTCTTC. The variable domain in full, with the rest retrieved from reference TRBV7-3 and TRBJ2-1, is GAGVSQTPSNKVTEKGKYVELRCDPISGHTALYWYRQSLGQGPEFLIYFQGTGAADDSGLPNDRFFAVRPEGSVSTLKIQRTERGDSAVYLCASSIAPGSYNEQFFGPGTRLTVL.

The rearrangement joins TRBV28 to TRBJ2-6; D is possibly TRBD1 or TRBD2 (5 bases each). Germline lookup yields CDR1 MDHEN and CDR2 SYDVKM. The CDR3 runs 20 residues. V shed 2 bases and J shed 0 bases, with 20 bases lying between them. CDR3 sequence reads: CASSLGPEQEEDSGANVLTF. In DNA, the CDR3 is TGTGCCAGCAGTTTAGGCCCTGAACAGGAGGAAGACTCTGGGGCCAACGTCCTGACTTTC.